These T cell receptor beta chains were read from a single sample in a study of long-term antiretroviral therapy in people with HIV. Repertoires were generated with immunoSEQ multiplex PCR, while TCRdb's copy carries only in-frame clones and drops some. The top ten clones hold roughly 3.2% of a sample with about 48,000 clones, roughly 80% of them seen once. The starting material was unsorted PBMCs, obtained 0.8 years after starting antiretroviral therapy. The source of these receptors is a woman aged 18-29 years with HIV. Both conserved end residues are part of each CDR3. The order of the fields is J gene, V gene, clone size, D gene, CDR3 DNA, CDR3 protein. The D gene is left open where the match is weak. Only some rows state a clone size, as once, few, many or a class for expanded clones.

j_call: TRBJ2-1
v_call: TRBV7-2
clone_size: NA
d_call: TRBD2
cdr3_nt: TGTGCCAGCAGCTCTGGGCTAGCGGCATACAATGAGCAGTTCTTC
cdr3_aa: CASSSGLAAYNEQFF

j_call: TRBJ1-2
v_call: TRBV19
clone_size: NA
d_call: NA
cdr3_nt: TGTGCCAGTAGTGCCCGATCCTATGGCTACACCTTC
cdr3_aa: CASSARSYGYTF

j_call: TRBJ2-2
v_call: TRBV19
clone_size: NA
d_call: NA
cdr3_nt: TGTGCCAGTATGGTGGAGGGATGGACCGGGGAGCTGTTTTTT
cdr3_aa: CASMVEGWTGELFF

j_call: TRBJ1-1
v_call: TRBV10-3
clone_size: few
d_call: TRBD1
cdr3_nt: TGTGCCGTAGTTACTCGACAGGGGCCATCCACTGAAGCTTTCTTT
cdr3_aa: CAVVTRQGPSTEAFF

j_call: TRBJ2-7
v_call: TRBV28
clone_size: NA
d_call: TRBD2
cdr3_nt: TGTGCCAGCAGTTTTAGGCCTAGCGGCGAGCAGTACTTC
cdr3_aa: CASSFRPSGEQYF

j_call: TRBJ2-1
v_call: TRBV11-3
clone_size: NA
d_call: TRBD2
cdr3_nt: TGTGCCAGCAGCTTAGGACTAGCGGGAGACAGCTCCTACAATGAGCAGTTCTTC
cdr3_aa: CASSLGLAGDSSYNEQFF

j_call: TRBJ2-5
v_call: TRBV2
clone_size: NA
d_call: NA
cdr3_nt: TGTGCCAGCAGGACACAGGAGAGGTACCAAGAGACCCAGTACTTC
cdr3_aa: CASRTQERYQETQYF

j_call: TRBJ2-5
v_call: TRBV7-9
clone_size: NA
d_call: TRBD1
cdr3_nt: TGTGCCAGCAGCTCCCGGGACAGCCAAGAGACCCAGTACTTC
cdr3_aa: CASSSRDSQETQYF

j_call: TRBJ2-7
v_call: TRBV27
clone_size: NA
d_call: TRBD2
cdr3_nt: TGTGCCAGCAGGCCCCTAGCGGGAACCCACGAGCAGTACTTC
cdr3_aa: CASRPLAGTHEQYF

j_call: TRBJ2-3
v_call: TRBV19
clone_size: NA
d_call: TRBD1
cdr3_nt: TGTGCCAGTAGTATAAGACCGGGACAGGGGTCCCCTTATACGCAGTATTTT
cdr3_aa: CASSIRPGQGSPYTQYF

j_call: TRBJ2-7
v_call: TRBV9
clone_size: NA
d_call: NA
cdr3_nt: TGTGCCAGCAGCGTGGGAGCTGATACCTACGAGCAGTACTTC
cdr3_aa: CASSVGADTYEQYF

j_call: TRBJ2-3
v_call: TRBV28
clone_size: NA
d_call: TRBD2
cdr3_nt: TGTGCCAGCAGTTTACGGAGCGGGAGTACAGATACGCAGTATTTT
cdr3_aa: CASSLRSGSTDTQYF

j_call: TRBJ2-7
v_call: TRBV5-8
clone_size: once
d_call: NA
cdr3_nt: TGTGCCAGCAGCTTGGAACAGGTCTACGAGCAGTACTTC
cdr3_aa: CASSLEQVYEQYF

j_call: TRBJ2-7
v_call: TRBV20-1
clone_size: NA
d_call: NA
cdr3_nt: TGCAGTGCCACCCAAATATACGAGCAGTACTTC
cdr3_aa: CSATQIYEQYF

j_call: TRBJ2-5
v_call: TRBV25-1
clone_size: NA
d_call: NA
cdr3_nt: TGTGCCAGCAGTGAATCTAAGATTAAAGAGACCCAGTACTTC
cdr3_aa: CASSESKIKETQYF